One and the same sample provided the 5 T cell receptor beta chains below, sequenced in a study of CD8 T cells in ankylosing spondylitis. One entry per CDR3 protein, called by TCRdb with MiXCR from the 5' RACE reads. The sample includes some 63,000 distinct CDR3 sequences, over 5% of them seen just once. The specimen sequenced was synovial fluid, either unsorted or a sorted T cell fraction (not recorded which). These receptors originate from a male donor with ankylosing spondylitis.

This clonotype was seen only a few times. CDR3 sequence: CASSQPVINTEAFF. The CDR3 DNA reads as TGCGCCAGCAGCCAACCCGTTATAAACACTGAAGCTTTCTTT. The chain joins TRBV4-1 to TRBJ1-1; D is ambiguous. There are 14 residues in the CDR3. Trimming shortened V by 2 bases and J by 2 bases, and 9 bases separated the two germline ends. From germline, CDR1 is MGHRA and CDR2 YSYEKL.

This clonotype was recorded many times. This chain links TRBV28 with TRBJ1-1, with D unresolved. Germline lookup yields CDR1 MDHEN and CDR2 SYDVKM. The CDR3 has 12 residues. The germline V and J ends were trimmed by 8 bases and 2 bases, with 9 bases remaining between them. CDR3 sequence (DNA): TGTGCCAGCTTTTACAGAAACACTGAAGCTTTCTTT. Translated: CASFYRNTEAFF.

This clonotype appeared a few times. The chain is built from TRBV20-1 and TRBJ2-3, with 9 bases lining up with TRBD1. V shed 4 bases, J shed 2 bases, and the junction held 7 bases outside the gene matches. Germline CDR1 reads DFQATT; CDR2 reads SNEGSKA (reference sequence). The length of the CDR3 is 15 residues. CDR3: CSAIQGAEYTDTQYF. The CDR3 DNA reads TGCAGTGCTATACAGGGGGCAGAGTACACAGATACGCAGTATTTT.

This clonotype was observed many times. The J gene is TRBJ2-7, the V gene TRBV6-5; 11 positions match TRBD1. This CDR3 has 15 amino acids. After removal of 4 bases from V and 3 bases from J, the junction contained 5 bases not matched to a gene. Germline CDR1 MNHEY, CDR2 SVGAGI. The CDR3 sequence: CASSSPGQGVYEQYF. CDR3 nucleotides: TGTGCCAGCAGTTCCCCGGGACAGGGGGTCTACGAGCAGTACTTC.

This chain links TRBV3-1 with TRBJ2-3; D is possibly TRBD1 (7 bases). The V end was cut by 5 bases, the J end by 3 bases, with 12 bases between. Germline loops: CDR1 LGHDT, CDR2 YNNKEL (reference sequence). The CDR3 consists of 14 residues. CDR3: CASSGGGETDTQYF. The CDR3 nucleotides read TGTGCCAGCAGCGGAGGGGGCGAGACAGATACGCAGTATTTT.